This TCR beta chain was profiled in a study of T-cell memory formation after mild COVID-19. Whole-study findings and limits: Day 15 to 85 contractors were CD4/CD8 balanced; later expanders leaned CD4+. Within pre-infection memory, some responding clones were found, suggesting cross-reactive memory joined.

Constant-segment primers and 5'RACE yielded cDNA libraries for TCR alpha and TCR beta, each carrying sample barcodes and UMIs. TCRdb independently ran MiXCR on the 5' RACE reads; one entry per CDR3 protein. Of about 350,000 distinct CDR3 sequences in the sample, roughly 15% are singletons; the top ten hold 20% to 25%. The CDR3 length is 13 residues. In germline, CDR1 is SGHAT, CDR2 FQNNGV. This clonotype has only a few counts. The target antigen is unknown. The junction and the germline gene differ at one end; a read error may be behind it. This TCR was recovered from a man in his late teens or twenties who had mild COVID-19 (a few samples of this study predate the infection). Cell type and time point are not known. Sequenced sample: PBMCs or a T cell subset sorted from them (not recorded which). This rearrangement joins TRBV11-2 to TRBJ2-5, with D unclear. The CDR3 nucleotides read TGTGCCAGCAGCCCAATTTCCGACCCCGTAGACTCTTTC. Its protein is CASSPISDPVDSF.